This T cell receptor beta chain was observed in a study of brain metastases from non-small cell lung cancer. The study, taken as a whole, reports: T-cell clones appeared expanded in approximately 58% of brain metastases relative to matched primary tumors. TCR repertoires overlapped largely between brain metastases and matched primaries.

This clone was seen only a few times. Antigen specificity is unknown. The germline gives CDR1 SGHDT, CDR2 YYEEEE. This CDR3 has 15 residues. The V end lost 1 base, the J end lost 1 base, and 11 bases lay between the germline ends. TCRdb's table, derived via immunoSEQ multiplex PCR, lists solely in-frame clones and lacks some. The sample contains about 1,300 clones, approximately 76% of which appear only once. The gene calls are TRBV5-6 and TRBJ1-1, with D perhaps TRBD1 (5 bases). Source material: tissue from a brain metastasis. This TCR was recovered from a donor at least 40 years old with non-small cell lung cancer. The CDR3 DNA sequence: TGTGCCAGCAGCTTGTTGGGGGGAACGAACACTGAAGCTTTCTTT. Translating it yields CASSLLGGTNTEAFF.